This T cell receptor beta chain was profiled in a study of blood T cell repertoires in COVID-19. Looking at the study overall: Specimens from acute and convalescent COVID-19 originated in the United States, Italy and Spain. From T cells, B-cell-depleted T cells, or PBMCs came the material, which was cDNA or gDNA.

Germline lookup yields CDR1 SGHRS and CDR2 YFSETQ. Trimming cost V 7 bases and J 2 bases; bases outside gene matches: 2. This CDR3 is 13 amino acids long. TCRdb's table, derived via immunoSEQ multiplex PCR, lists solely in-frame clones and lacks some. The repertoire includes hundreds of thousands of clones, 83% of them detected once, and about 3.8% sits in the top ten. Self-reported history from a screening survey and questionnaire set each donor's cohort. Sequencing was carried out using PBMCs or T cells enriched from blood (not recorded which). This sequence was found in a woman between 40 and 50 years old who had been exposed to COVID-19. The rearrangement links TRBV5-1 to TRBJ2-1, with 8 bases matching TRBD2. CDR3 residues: CASSAGAYNEQFF. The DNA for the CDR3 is TGCGCCAGCTCAGCGGGGGCCTACAATGAGCAGTTCTTC. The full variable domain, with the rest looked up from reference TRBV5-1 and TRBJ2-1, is KAGVTQTPRYLIKTRGQQVTLSCSPISGHRSVSWYQQTPGQGLQFLFEYFSETQRNKGNFPGRFSGRQFSNSRSEMNVSTLELGDSALYLCASSAGAYNEQFFGPGTRLTVL.